The 6 T cell receptor beta chains given below trace back to one sample, sequenced in a study of OX40 agonist ivuxolimab in advanced cancers. Receptor libraries were prepared by the immunoSEQ multiplex PCR assay. TCRdb limited this immuneACCESS table to in-frame rearrangements with V and J called. A share of clones is missing; checked studies link under half to unresolved V genes, and the rest is unexplained. Counted in this sample were some 19,000 clones; roughly three quarters of them appeared once. Clones ranked in the top ten supply around a sixth of the sample. The source was CD4+ or CD8+ T cells sorted from blood, collected in a trial of the OX40 agonist ivuxolimab. Receptors were obtained from an adult with an advanced solid tumor such as melanoma, head and neck, liver or kidney cancer.

V and J are TRBV5-1 and TRBJ2-5, with D tentatively TRBD2 (5 bases). CDR1 SGHRS and CDR2 YFSETQ come from the germline V gene. V was pared by 7 bases and J by 1 base, with 11 bases between. The length of the CDR3 is 13 residues. CDR3 bases: TGCGCCAGCGCCCGGGCGGGCCAAGAGACCCAGTACTTC. Amino acids: CASARAGQETQYF.

This chain links TRBV28 with TRBJ2-5, with D possibly being TRBD2 (5 bases). In germline, CDR1 is MDHEN, CDR2 SYDVKM. V lost 5 bases and J 5 bases, leaving 15 bases between the germline ends. The CDR3 totals 14 residues. The CDR3 is CASSTRTLWETQYF. The CDR3 bases are TGTGCCAGCAGTACTAGAACCCTTTGGGAGACCCAGTACTTC.

V is TRBV19 and J is TRBJ1-1, with D maybe TRBD1 (6 bases). This CDR3 has 13 amino acids. Per germline, CDR1 LNHDA and CDR2 SQIVND (reference sequence). Trimming took 4 bases from V and 5 from J, leaving 11 bases between them. Here the CDR3 reads CASSNREGTEAFF. DNA of the CDR3: TGTGCCAGTAGTAACAGGGAGGGGACTGAAGCTTTCTTT.

By share, this clone ranks as medium-sized (0.01 to 0.1%). The chain is built from TRBV5-1 and TRBJ1-1, with a tentative D call TRBD1 (5 bases). Germline values: CDR1 SGHRS, CDR2 YFSETQ. V was cut by 0 bases and J by 8 bases, with 11 bases left in between. The CDR3 is made up of 13 amino acids. CDR3 in amino acids: CASSLGGAGEAFF. DNA for the CDR3: TGCGCCAGCAGCTTGGGGGGCGCAGGGGAAGCTTTCTTT.

J is TRBJ1-5 and V is TRBV28, with 8 bases that match TRBD1. The V gene end was trimmed by 8 bases and the J gene end by 7 bases; junction bases not matched to a gene: 7. The CDR3 is 13 residues long. Germline V gene sequence: CDR1 MDHEN, CDR2 SYDVKM. Here the CDR3 DNA reads TGTGCCAGCCAAGACAGGGGAGGACAGCCCCAGCATTTT. Its translation is CASQDRGGQPQHF.

This clone appeared a few times. CDR3 nucleotide sequence: TGTGCCAGCGGAAGAAGGGCTACGCAGTATTTT. Protein product: CASGRRATQYF. The V call is TRBV25-1, the J call TRBJ2-3, with no clear D. CDR3 size: 11 residues. Germline V gene lookup returns CDR1 MGHDK and CDR2 SYGVNS. Trimming left V 8 bases short and J 8 bases short, with 11 bases between.